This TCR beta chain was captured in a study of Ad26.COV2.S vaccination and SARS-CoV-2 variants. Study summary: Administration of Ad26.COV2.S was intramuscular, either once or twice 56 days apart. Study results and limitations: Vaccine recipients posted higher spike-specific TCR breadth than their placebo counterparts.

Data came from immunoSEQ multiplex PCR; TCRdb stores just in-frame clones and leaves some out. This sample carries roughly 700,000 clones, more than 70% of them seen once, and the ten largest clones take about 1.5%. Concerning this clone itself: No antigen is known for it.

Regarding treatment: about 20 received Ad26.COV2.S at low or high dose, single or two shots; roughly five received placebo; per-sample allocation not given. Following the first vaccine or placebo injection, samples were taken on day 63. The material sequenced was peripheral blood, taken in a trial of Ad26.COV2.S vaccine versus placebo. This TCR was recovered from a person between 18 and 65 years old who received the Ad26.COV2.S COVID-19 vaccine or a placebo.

The CDR3 loop is CASSGVAGADMDYEQYF. The CDR3 DNA sequence: TGTGCCAGCAGTGGGGTAGCGGGGGCTGATATGGACTACGAGCAGTACTTC. The rearrangement links TRBV25-1 to TRBJ2-7; 9 bases agree with TRBD2. Losses at the gene ends were 4 bases for V and 3 bases for J; bases not matched to a gene: 13. The CDR3 spans 17 residues. CDR1 and CDR2 (germline): MGHDK, SYGVNS.